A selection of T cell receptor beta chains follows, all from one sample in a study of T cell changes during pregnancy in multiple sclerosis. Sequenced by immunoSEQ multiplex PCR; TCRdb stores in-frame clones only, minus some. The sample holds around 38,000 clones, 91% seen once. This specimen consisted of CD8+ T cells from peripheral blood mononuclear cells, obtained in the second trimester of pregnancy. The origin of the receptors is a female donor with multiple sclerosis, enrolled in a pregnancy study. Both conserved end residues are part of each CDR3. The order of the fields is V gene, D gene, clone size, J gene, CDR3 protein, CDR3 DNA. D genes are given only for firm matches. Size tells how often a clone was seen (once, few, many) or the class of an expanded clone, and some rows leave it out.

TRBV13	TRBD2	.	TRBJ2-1	CASSLGGTTSSYNEQFF	TGTGCCAGCAGCTTAGGTGGGACTACCTCCTCCTACAATGAGCAGTTCTTC
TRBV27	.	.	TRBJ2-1	CASSSGLFYNEQFF	TGTGCCAGCAGTTCGGGACTCTTCTACAATGAGCAGTTCTTC
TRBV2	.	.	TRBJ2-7	CASSASGGYEQYF	TGTGCCAGCAGTGCCTCCGGGGGCTACGAGCAGTACTTC
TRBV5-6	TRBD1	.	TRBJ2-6	CASSLDRGLFWANVLTF	TGTGCCAGCAGCTTGGACAGGGGGCTTTTCTGGGCCAACGTCCTGACTTTC
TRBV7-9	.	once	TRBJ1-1	CASGDNEAFF	TGTGCCAGCGGAGATAATGAAGCTTTCTTT
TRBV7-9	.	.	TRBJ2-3	CASTPDFASTDTQYF	TGTGCCAGCACCCCAGACTTTGCTAGCACAGATACGCAGTATTTT
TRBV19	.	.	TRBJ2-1	CASRSGYNEQFF	TGTGCCAGTAGGTCAGGGTACAATGAGCAGTTCTTC
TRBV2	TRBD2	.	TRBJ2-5	CASSEVRLAGVPRETQYF	TGTGCCAGCAGTGAAGTGAGGCTAGCGGGGGTACCTCGGGAGACCCAGTACTTC
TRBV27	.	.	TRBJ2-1	CASTSGGAGQFF	TGTGCCAGCACCTCTGGGGGAGCGGGGCAGTTCTTC
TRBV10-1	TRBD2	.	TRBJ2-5	CASSESGSGGFQETQYF	TGCGCCAGCAGTGAGTCCGGGTCGGGAGGGTTCCAAGAGACCCAGTACTTC
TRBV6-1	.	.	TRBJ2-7	CASSEAAGTLSYEQYF	TGTGCCAGCAGTGAAGCGGCCGGGACACTCTCCTACGAGCAGTACTTC
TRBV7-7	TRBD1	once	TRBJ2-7	CASSTRTGGKDEQYF	TGTGCCAGCAGCACGCGAACAGGGGGCAAGGACGAGCAGTACTTC
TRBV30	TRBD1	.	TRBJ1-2	CACPPHRDRRPFFYGYTF	TGTGCCTGCCCTCCTCACCGGGACAGGAGACCTTTTTTTTATGGCTACACCTTC
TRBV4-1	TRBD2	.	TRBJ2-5	CASSQQMGTSVWTQYF	TGCGCCAGCAGCCAGCAGATGGGGACTAGCGTTTGGACCCAGTACTTC
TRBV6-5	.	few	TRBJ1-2	CASSYGYRVSYGYTF	TGTGCCAGCAGTTACGGGTACAGGGTTTCCTATGGCTACACCTTC
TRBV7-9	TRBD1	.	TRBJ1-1	CASSRDREGTEAFF	TGTGCCAGCAGCAGGGACAGGGAGGGGACTGAAGCTTTCTTT
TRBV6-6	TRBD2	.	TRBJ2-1	CASSPRTSLKNEQFF	TGTGCCAGCAGCCCCCGGACTAGTTTGAAGAATGAGCAGTTCTTC
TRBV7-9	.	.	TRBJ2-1	CASSVGLGAVLDEQFF	TGTGCCAGCAGCGTGGGTCTTGGGGCGGTCTTGGATGAGCAGTTCTTC
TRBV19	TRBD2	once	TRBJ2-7	CASSIELAGSYEQYF	TGTGCCAGTAGTATAGAACTAGCGGGGTCCTACGAGCAGTACTTC
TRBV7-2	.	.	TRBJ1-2	CASSSTGSLYGYTF	TGTGCCAGCAGCAGCACAGGCTCGCTGTATGGCTACACCTTC
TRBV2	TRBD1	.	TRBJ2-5	CASSQTGLWETQYF	TGTGCCAGCAGTCAGACAGGGTTGTGGGAGACCCAGTACTTC
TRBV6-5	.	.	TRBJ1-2	CASSRDSNYGYTF	TGTGCCAGCAGTCGAGACAGCAACTATGGCTACACCTTC
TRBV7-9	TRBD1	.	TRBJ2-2	CASSPTGTGNTGELFF	TGTGCCAGCAGCCCAACCGGGACAGGAAACACCGGGGAGCTGTTTTTT
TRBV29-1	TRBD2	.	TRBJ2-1	CSVDGGELAYNEQFF	TGCAGCGTTGACGGGGGGGAGCTGGCCTACAATGAGCAGTTCTTC
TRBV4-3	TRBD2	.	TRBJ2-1	CASSPRGTSGGRSYNEQFF	TGCGCCAGCAGCCCGAGGGGGACTAGCGGGGGTAGGTCCTACAATGAGCAGTTCTTC
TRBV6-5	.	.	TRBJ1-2	CASSYSGGEYYTF	TGTGCCAGCAGTTACTCCGGGGGTGAATACTACACCTTC
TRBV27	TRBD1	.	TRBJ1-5	CASSLSLGTDSNQPQHF	TGTGCCAGCAGTTTAAGCCTCGGGACAGATAGCAATCAGCCCCAGCATTTT
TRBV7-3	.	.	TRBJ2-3	CASSLVEGGTDTQYF	TGTGCCAGCAGCTTAGTCGAGGGGGGCACAGATACGCAGTATTTT
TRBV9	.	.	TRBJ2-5	CASSPQAGQETQYF	TGTGCCAGCAGCCCACAGGCGGGACAAGAGACCCAGTACTTC
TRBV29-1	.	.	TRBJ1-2	CSVEEGQGLGYTF	TGCAGCGTTGAAGAGGGGCAGGGCCTTGGCTACACCTTC
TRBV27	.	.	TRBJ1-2	CASRPLGGGYGYTF	TGTGCCAGCAGGCCCCTTGGGGGCGGATATGGCTACACCTTC
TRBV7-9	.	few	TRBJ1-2	CAALNPQEGYGYTF	TGTGCCGCACTGAACCCCCAGGAAGGCTATGGCTACACCTTC
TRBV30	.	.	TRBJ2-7	CAWRGLQGSYEQYF	TGTGCCTGGAGGGGGCTACAAGGATCGTACGAGCAGTACTTC
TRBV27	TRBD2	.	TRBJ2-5	CASSPLGLAGLMETQYF	TGTGCCAGCAGTCCCCTCGGACTAGCGGGGCTTATGGAGACCCAGTACTTC
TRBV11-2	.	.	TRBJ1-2	CASSLEPRGGADGTSGYTF	TGTGCCAGCAGCTTAGAACCCAGAGGGGGGGCGGACGGGACTTCTGGCTACACCTTC
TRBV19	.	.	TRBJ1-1	CASSIRREEEAFF	TGTGCCAGTAGTATCCGTCGAGAGGAGGAAGCTTTCTTT
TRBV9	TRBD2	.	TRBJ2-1	CASSGGTSGRLNEQFF	TGTGCCAGCAGCGGGGGGACTAGCGGGAGGTTGAATGAGCAGTTCTTC
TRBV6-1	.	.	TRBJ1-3	CASSPGSTIYF	TGTGCCAGCAGCCCAGGTTCAACCATATATTTT
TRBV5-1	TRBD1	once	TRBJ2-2	CASSPVGQENTGELFF	TGCGCCAGCAGCCCGGTGGGACAGGAGAACACCGGGGAGCTGTTTTTT
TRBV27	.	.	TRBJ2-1	CASSLVAYNEQFF	TGTGCCAGCAGTTTAGTAGCCTACAATGAGCAGTTCTTC
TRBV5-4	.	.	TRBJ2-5	CASSPDFRAISTLETQYF	TGTGCCAGCAGCCCAGATTTCAGGGCCATATCAACCCTAGAGACCCAGTACTTC
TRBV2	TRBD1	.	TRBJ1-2	CASSGQGPGGYTF	TGTGCCAGCAGTGGACAGGGCCCAGGGGGCTACACCTTC